The source of this T cell receptor beta chain is a study of T cells in Graves' hyperthyroidism and ophthalmopathy. On the study more broadly: Peripheral blood collection took place at initial diagnosis, before any treatment.

Only a few counts were recorded for this clonotype. Amplification of TCR beta CDR3 regions was performed using RNA transcripts as template. HTBI primers were the set used in a first-round RT-PCR of the TCR CDR3. TCRdb reprocessed the multiplex PCR reads with MiXCR, giving one entry per CDR3 protein. Here the sample spans about 700,000 distinct CDR3 sequences, 12% to 15% being singletons. Germline V gene lookup returns CDR1 SGHVS and CDR2 FQNEAQ. V was cut by 5 bases and J by 6 bases, with 18 bases left in between. This CDR3 has 15 residues. This sequence originates from a woman between 18 and 29 years old with Graves' hyperthyroidism. The specimen sequenced was blood. The V call is TRBV7-8, the J call TRBJ2-3; TRBD1 or TRBD2 may be the D gene (5 bases each). The CDR3 region has the DNA TGTGCCAGCAGCCCCGGGGCAGGGCCTCGGGATACGCAGTATTTT. This sequence encodes CASSPGAGPRDTQYF.